This T cell receptor beta chain was identified in a study of CD8 T cells in Susac syndrome. Germline CDR1 MDHEN, CDR2 SYDVKM. The CDR3 loop spans 13 amino acids. V gave up 6 bases and J gave up 3 bases, with 12 bases separating them. CD8+ and CD4+ T cells from blood underwent TCR beta sequencing. It was negative isolation that provided the CD8+ and CD4+ T cells, whereas TEMRA cells were enriched by FACS. cDNA came from about 0.5 to 1 ug RNA primed by random hexamers. TCR beta CDR3 was amplified by immunoSEQ covering 54 Vbeta and 13 Jbeta. One entry per CDR3 protein results from TCRdb running MiXCR on the immunoSEQ multiplex PCR reads. Of around 140,000 distinct CDR3 sequences listed, roughly 76% were seen once; the top ten hold around 0.5%.

Sequenced sample: CD8+ T cells from PBMCs. The source of this sequence is a human donor with multiple sclerosis. V and J are TRBV28 and TRBJ2-7; D gene uncertain. CDR3 nucleotide sequence: TGTGCCAGCAGCCGAGACCTGCGCTACGAGCAGTACGTC. This sequence encodes CASSRDLRYEQYV.